One and the same sample provided the 5 T cell receptor delta chains below, sequenced in a study of gamma-delta T cells after stem cell transplantation. TCRdb used CATT to re-call clones from the RT-PCR reads. The table includes 1,000 to 1,500 delta-chain clones, 1.8% detected once. Material: gamma-delta T cells. These receptors came from a human donor. It is not recorded whose cells these are; they may come from a transplant donor.

Notes on this clone: TCRdb's entry gives the protein of a much larger clone, which mismatches this DNA's translation at residue 4, likely from a read error; the protein reported here is translated from the DNA. This chain links TRDV2 with TRDJ1; 10 bases are shared with TRDD3. The CDR3 is 18 amino acids. Germline-derived CDR1 and CDR2 are GEAIGNYY and EKD. The chain's CDR3 is CACVTVGGYEAYTDKLIF. The CDR3 DNA reads as TGTGCCTGTGTCACCGTAGGGGGATACGAGGCTTACACCGATAAACTCATCTTT.

Details on this clone: The protein given by TCRdb reflects a much larger clone and differs at residue 15 from this DNA's translation, likely from a read error; the protein shown is the DNA's translation. This chain links TRDV2 with TRDJ1, with D hard to call. CDR3 length equals 16 residues. CDR1 and CDR2 from the germline V gene are GEAIGNYY and EKD. CDR3: CACDTVAPTTEWKLTF. The CDR3 DNA reads as TGTGCCTGTGACACCGTAGCCCCAACAACCGAATGGAAACTCACCTTT.

This clone is termed large. The genes are TRDV2 and TRDJ1; maybe TRDD3 (6 bases). Germline-derived CDR1 and CDR2 are GEAIGNYY and EKD. CDR3 length: 17 amino acids. V was clipped by 3 bases and J by 5 bases, with 24 bases between them. CDR3 region: CACDRLPLGVSEDKLIF. The CDR3 nucleotides read TGTGCCTGTGACCGATTACCATTGGGGGTCTCCGAGGATAAACTCATCTTT.

Only a few counts were recorded for this clone. The translation of this DNA and the TCRdb protein of a much larger clone differ at residue 4, probably owing to a read error; the protein shown here is translated from the DNA. V is TRDV2 and J is TRDJ1; D not resolved. The CDR3 runs to 16 residues. Germline-derived CDR1 and CDR2 are GEAIGNYY and EKD. CDR3 sequence reads: CACGTVGQKVTDKLIF. DNA of the CDR3: TGTGCCTGTGGCACCGTGGGACAAAAGGTCACCGATAAACTCATCTTT.

This clone is medium-sized in the sample. The genes are TRDV2 and TRDJ1; 10 positions match TRDD3. There are 20 residues in the CDR3. Germline lookup yields CDR1 GEAIGNYY and CDR2 EKD. V was clipped by 0 bases and J by 0 bases; unmatched bases: 15. For the CDR3, the DNA is TGTGCCTGTGACACCGTCAGCAAGATACTGGGGGATTCGTACACCGATAAACTCATCTTT. Amino acids: CACDTVSKILGDSYTDKLIF.